The 8 T cell receptor beta chains listed next were all sequenced from one sample in a study of glioma-infiltrating T cells after dendritic cell vaccination (dated by TCRdb to the mid-2010s). Library prep was done by the immunoSEQ multiplex PCR assay. This immuneACCESS table, as held by TCRdb, lists in-frame sequences with V and J called but not all clones. Of the missing ones, under half trace to an unresolved V gene in checked studies; the others have no known cause. This sample is represented by about 92,000 clones; 80% to 90% of them were singletons. Of the sample, less than 20% is held by the ten largest clones. Sequences were derived from blood, sampled before dendritic cell vaccination. The receptor set was obtained from a human donor with glioblastoma.

This clone has just one count. The genes are TRBV6-1 and TRBJ1-1; D not resolved. This CDR3 region has 13 residues. The ends were cut back, 4 bases at V and 8 bases at J, with 14 bases in the middle. Per the germline V gene, CDR1 is MNHNS and CDR2 is SASEGT. The DNA for the CDR3 is TGTGCCAGCAGTGTTCTGGGAGAAGAAGAAGCTTTCTTT. Translating it yields CASSVLGEEEAFF.

This chain joins TRBV7-2 and TRBJ2-3, with D perhaps TRBD2 (5 bases). This CDR3 region has 17 residues. V was trimmed by 5 bases and J by 1 base, leaving 19 bases between them. The V gene's germline CDR1 is SGHTA and CDR2 FQGNSA. The CDR3 loop reads CASSTSPRTGGTDTQYF. CDR3 DNA: TGTGCCAGCAGCACCTCCCCCCGGACTGGGGGCACAGATACGCAGTATTTT.

The V call is TRBV18, the J call TRBJ1-1; D is possibly TRBD1 (6 bases). Germline CDR1 reads KGHSH; CDR2 reads LQKENI. V was cut by 1 base and J by 0 bases, with 6 bases left in between. This CDR3 is built from 14 residues. The CDR3 sequence is CASSPQGVNTEAFF. CDR3 coding DNA: TGTGCCAGCTCACCACAGGGGGTGAACACTGAAGCTTTCTTT.

The chain recombines TRBV6-1 with TRBJ1-2; the match to TRBD1 covers 8 bases. The CDR3 contains 14 residues. J lost 2 bases, V lost 6 bases, and 5 bases had no gene match. The germline V gene has CDR1 MNHNS and CDR2 SASEGT. CDR3 sequence reads: CASSGTGGNYGYTF. The CDR3 DNA reads as TGTGCCAGCAGCGGAACAGGGGGGAACTATGGCTACACCTTC.

The chain joins TRBV6-5 to TRBJ1-2; 9 bases line up with TRBD1. This CDR3 has 13 residues. Germline V CDR1 and CDR2: MNHEY, SVGAGI. V lost 7 bases and J lost 2; bases outside the gene matches: 2. CDR3 loop: CASTGQGNYGYTF. As DNA, the CDR3 is TGTGCCAGCACGGGACAGGGAAACTATGGCTACACCTTC.

This chain connects TRBV7-2 to TRBJ2-1, with 9 bases that match TRBD1. The length of the CDR3 is 16 residues. Germline V gene data show CDR1 as SGHTA and CDR2 as FQGNSA. With 5 bases clipped from V and 7 bases from J, the junction kept 12 bases outside the gene matches. The CDR3 protein is CASSDPGTGSGNEQFF. CDR3 bases: TGTGCCAGCAGCGATCCCGGGACAGGGTCTGGGAATGAGCAGTTCTTC.

This clone was found a few times. This specimen includes other DNA sequences encoding the same CDR3. The CDR3 DNA reads as TGTGCCAGCAGCTTGGGCGGGGGGAATCAGCCCCAGCATTTT. Translating gives CASSLGGGNQPQHF. This chain links TRBV5-6 with TRBJ1-5; D may be TRBD1 (5 bases). The germline V gene has CDR1 SGHDT and CDR2 YYEEEE. Trimming stripped 0 bases from V and 4 bases from J, with 8 bases between. There are 14 residues in the CDR3. Full variable domain (missing parts from reference TRBV5-6 and TRBJ1-5): DAGVTQSPTHLIKTRGQQVTLRCSPKSGHDTVSWYQQALGQGPQFIFQYYEEEERQRGNFPDRFSGHQFPNYSSELNVNALLLGDSALYLCASSLGGGNQPQHFGDGTRLSIL.

This clone showed up just a few times. The rearrangement uses TRBV4-1 and TRBJ2-1; 8 nucleotides agree with TRBD1. Germline CDR1 is MGHRA and CDR2 is YSYEKL. CDR3 length equals 13 residues. V lost 0 bases, J lost 11 bases, and 3 bases stayed unmatched. CDR3 sequence (DNA): TGCGCCAGCAGCCAAGAGAGGACAGGGAAGCAGTTCTTC. It specifies CASSQERTGKQFF.